This is a list of T cell receptor beta chains from one sample in a study of blood T cell repertoires in COVID-19. Produced via immunoSEQ multiplex PCR; TCRdb's table is partial and in-frame only. The table records 200,000 to 300,000 clones, approximately 87% of them present only once. Sequencing input: peripheral blood. The receptors were gathered from a man aged 55 to 69 with acute or convalescent COVID-19. Both conserved end residues are part of each CDR3. The D gene is left open where the match is weak. The size field is filled for only some rows; it gives once, few, many or a size class.

NA,NA,TRBV30,TRBJ2-1,CAWRAFDPKPYNEQFF,TGTGCCTGGAGAGCGTTTGACCCGAAACCCTACAATGAGCAGTTCTTC
few,TRBD1,TRBV27,TRBJ1-5,CASSPSGGASNQPQHF,TGTGCCAGCAGCCCTTCAGGGGGCGCCAGCAATCAGCCCCAGCATTTT
NA,NA,TRBV5-6,TRBJ2-7,CASSLALSGHSYEQYF,TGTGCCAGCAGCTTGGCTTTAAGCGGGCACTCCTACGAGCAGTACTTC
NA,NA,TRBV19,TRBJ2-5,CASSIGAVQETQYF,TGTGCCAGTAGTATAGGGGCAGTCCAAGAGACCCAGTACTTC
NA,TRBD1,TRBV30,TRBJ1-6,CAWKRQGDSPLHF,TGTGCCTGGAAGAGACAGGGGGATTCACCCCTCCACTTT
NA,TRBD1,TRBV10-3,TRBJ1-1,CAIRRTGATEAFF,TGTGCCATCAGGAGGACAGGGGCGACTGAAGCTTTCTTT
once,NA,TRBV30,TRBJ1-1,CAWIGQGRTEAFF,TGTGCCTGGATAGGGCAGGGCAGGACTGAAGCTTTCTTT
NA,TRBD1,TRBV19,TRBJ2-6,CASIRPGTGAGANVLTF,TGTGCCAGTATTCGTCCCGGGACAGGGGCTGGGGCCAACGTCCTGACTTTC
NA,TRBD1,TRBV7-8,TRBJ1-2,CASSTRTGDNYGYTF,TGTGCCAGCAGCACCCGGACAGGCGATAACTATGGCTACACCTTC
NA,TRBD1,TRBV18,TRBJ1-5,CASSPTTGGENQPQHF,TGTGCCAGCTCACCTACGACAGGGGGCGAAAATCAGCCCCAGCATTTT
NA,NA,TRBV12-3/TRBV12-4,TRBJ1-2,CASREGRLGGYTF,TGTGCCAGCAGAGAGGGCAGGTTGGGGGGCTACACCTTC
NA,TRBD1,TRBV5-1,TRBJ2-7,CASSFTGDYYEQYF,TGCGCCAGCAGCTTTACAGGGGATTACTACGAGCAGTACTTC
NA,NA,TRBV10-3,TRBJ2-1,CAISESLAPSYNEQFF,TGTGCCATCAGTGAGTCGCTAGCGCCCTCCTACAATGAGCAGTTCTTC
once,NA,TRBV25-1,TRBJ1-1,CASSDHGGGRWTEAFF,TGTGCCAGCAGTGATCACGGCGGGGGGCGTTGGACTGAAGCTTTCTTT
NA,TRBD2,TRBV5-4,TRBJ2-2,CASSPWGGRIGELFF,TGTGCCAGCAGCCCCTGGGGCGGGAGGATCGGGGAGCTGTTTTTT
NA,NA,TRBV7-2,TRBJ1-2,CASSSTLGGYGYTF,TGTGCCAGCAGCTCGACCCTCGGGGGCTATGGCTACACCTTC
NA,TRBD2,TRBV7-2,TRBJ2-3,CASTPTSGSGNTQYF,TGTGCCAGCACCCCGACTAGCGGGAGCGGAAATACGCAGTATTTT
NA,TRBD2,TRBV28,TRBJ2-1,CASSLWNRTSGRSYNEQFF,TGTGCCAGCAGTTTATGGAACCGGACTAGCGGGAGGAGCTACAATGAGCAGTTCTTC
few,NA,TRBV4-2,TRBJ1-5,CASSLRGGQPQHF,TGTGCCAGCAGCCTAAGGGGGGGTCAGCCCCAGCATTTT
NA,NA,TRBV15,TRBJ2-7,CATSRDRGNYEQYF,TGTGCCACCAGCAGAGACAGGGGTAACTACGAGCAGTACTTC
NA,NA,TRBV5-1,TRBJ2-1,CASSFGVGSSYNEQFF,TGCGCCAGCAGCTTCGGGGTGGGAAGCTCCTACAATGAGCAGTTCTTC
NA,TRBD1,TRBV2,TRBJ2-1,CASRQGEMNEQFF,TGTGCCAGCAGACAGGGGGAGATGAATGAGCAGTTCTTC
NA,NA,TRBV19,TRBJ2-7,CASSIVGNSYEQYF,TGTGCCAGTAGTATAGTTGGCAACTCCTACGAGCAGTACTTC
NA,NA,TRBV19,TRBJ1-1,CASSIPRSTEAFF,TGTGCCAGTAGTATACCTCGGAGCACTGAAGCTTTCTTT
once,NA,TRBV10-3,TRBJ2-2,CAISTPGETGELFF,TGTGCCATCAGTACCCCGGGAGAAACCGGGGAGCTGTTTTTT
NA,NA,TRBV19,TRBJ1-1,CASSIGRQGNTEAFF,TGTGCCAGTAGTATAGGTCGTCAGGGGAACACTGAAGCTTTCTTT
NA,TRBD1,TRBV28,TRBJ1-1,CASSSGTGLQNTEAFF,TGTGCCAGCAGTTCCGGGACAGGGTTGCAGAACACTGAAGCTTTCTTT